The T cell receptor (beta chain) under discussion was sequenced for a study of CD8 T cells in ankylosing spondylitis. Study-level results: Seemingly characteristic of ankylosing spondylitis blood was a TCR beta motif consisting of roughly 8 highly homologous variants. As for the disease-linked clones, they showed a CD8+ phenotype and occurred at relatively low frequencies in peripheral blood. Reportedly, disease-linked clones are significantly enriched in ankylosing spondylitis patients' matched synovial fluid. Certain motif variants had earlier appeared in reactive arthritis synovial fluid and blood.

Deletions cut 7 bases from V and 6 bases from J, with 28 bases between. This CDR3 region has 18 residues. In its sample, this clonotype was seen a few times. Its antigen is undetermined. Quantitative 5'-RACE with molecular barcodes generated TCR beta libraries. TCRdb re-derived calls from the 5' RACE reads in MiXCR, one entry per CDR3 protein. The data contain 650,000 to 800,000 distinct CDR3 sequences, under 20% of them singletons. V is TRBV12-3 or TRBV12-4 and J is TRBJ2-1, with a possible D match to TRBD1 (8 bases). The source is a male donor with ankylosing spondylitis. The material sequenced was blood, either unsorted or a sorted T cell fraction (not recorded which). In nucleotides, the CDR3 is TGTGCCAGCACAAACAGGGGGTGGGGCCTAGCGGCTTCCAATGAGCAGTTCTTC. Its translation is CASTNRGWGLAASNEQFF.